A single sample gave rise to the 11 T cell receptor beta chains below, sequenced in a study of OX40 agonist ivuxolimab in advanced cancers. Here immunoSEQ multiplex PCR was the method, and the copy in TCRdb shows in-frame clones only, minus some. The data show 95,000 or so clones, about 85% seen once. This material consisted of CD4+ or CD8+ T cells sorted from blood, taken in a trial of the OX40 agonist ivuxolimab. The receptors derive from an adult with an advanced solid tumor such as melanoma, head and neck, liver or kidney cancer.

A few counts support this clone. The chain couples TRBV6-6 to TRBJ1-5; D gene ambiguous. The ends were cut back, 7 bases at V and 9 bases at J, with 13 bases in the middle. CDR1 and CDR2 (germline): MNHNY, SVGAGI (reference sequence). This CDR3 is 12 amino acids long. The CDR3 region is CASISGAGPQHF. DNA for the CDR3: TGTGCCAGCATCTCCGGAGCCGGGCCCCAGCATTTT.

The chain links TRBV7-3 to TRBJ2-2; 11 nucleotides line up with TRBD2. The CDR3 loop spans 15 amino acids. The V gene's germline CDR1 is SGHTA and CDR2 FQGTGA. V lost 5 bases, J lost 3 bases, and 2 bases stayed unmatched. Here the CDR3 reads CASSPGLADTGELFF. The CDR3 nucleotides read TGTGCCAGCAGCCCGGGACTAGCGGACACCGGGGAGCTGTTTTTT.

CDR3: CASSWTSAHTQYF. The DNA for the CDR3 is TGTGCCAGCAGTTGGACTAGCGCCCATACGCAGTATTTT. This rearrangement joins TRBV27 to TRBJ2-3, with TRBD2 matching over 9 bases. The CDR3 runs 13 residues. The germline V gene has CDR1 MNHEY and CDR2 SMNVEV (reference sequence). Trimming removed 4 bases from V and 7 bases from J; junction bases left unmatched: 3.

This chain links TRBV28 with TRBJ1-1, with 9 nucleotides matching TRBD1. V was clipped by 4 bases and J by 3 bases; unmatched bases: 3. Germline V gene data show CDR1 as MDHEN and CDR2 as SYDVKM. CDR3 length: 14 residues. This chain's CDR3 is CASSSGQGHTEAFF. For the CDR3, the DNA is TGTGCCAGCAGTTCGGGACAGGGCCACACTGAAGCTTTCTTT.

The chain is built from TRBV27 and TRBJ2-1; the D is unclear. The CDR3 has 17 amino acids. Trimming removed 1 base from V and 0 bases from J, with 13 bases in between. Germline loops: CDR1 MNHEY, CDR2 SMNVEV (reference sequence). In DNA, the CDR3 is TGTGCCAGCAGTTTATACTTGGGCAGTAGCTCCTACAATGAGCAGTTCTTC. Translation gives CASSLYLGSSSYNEQFF.

The chain links TRBV5-1 to TRBJ2-1; 7 bases line up with TRBD1. After removal of 4 bases from V and 5 bases from J, the junction contained 3 bases not matched to a gene. The CDR3 spans 13 residues. Germline V CDR1 and CDR2: SGHRS, YFSETQ. CDR3 protein: CASSRDSNNEQFF. DNA for the CDR3: TGCGCCAGCAGCCGGGACAGCAACAATGAGCAGTTCTTC.

V usage is TRBV5-4 and J usage is TRBJ2-6, with D possibly matching TRBD2 (6 bases). This CDR3 is built from 17 residues. Per germline, CDR1 SGHNT and CDR2 YYREEE (reference sequence). Trimming pared 4 bases from V and 2 bases from J, leaving 16 bases between. The CDR3 bases are TGTGCCAGCAGCGCGAGACGGTGGGGGGCTGGGGCCAACGTCCTGACTTTC. Translating gives CASSARRWGAGANVLTF.

The J gene is TRBJ2-5, the V gene TRBV30; D gene ambiguous. The germline V gene encodes CDR1 GTSNPN and CDR2 SVGIG (reference sequence). The CDR3 length is 13 residues. Trimming stripped 2 bases from V and 2 bases from J, with 9 bases between. The CDR3: CAWSRDSQETQYF. The CDR3 DNA follows: TGTGCCTGGAGTCGTGACTCACAAGAGACCCAGTACTTC.

The V call is TRBV9, the J call TRBJ2-7, with a tentative D call TRBD2 (5 bases). Trimming took 2 bases from V and 6 from J, leaving 9 bases between them. The germline CDR1 and CDR2 sequences are SGDLS and YYNGEE. CDR3 length equals 12 residues. In nucleotides, the CDR3 is TGTGCCAGCAGCGTCCCGAGCGGCGAGCAGTACTTC. Translating gives CASSVPSGEQYF.

This chain joins TRBV4-1 and TRBJ2-7; 12 bases line up with TRBD2. The CDR3 has 18 amino acids. Germline CDR1 and CDR2: MGHRA and YSYEKL. Trimming removed 3 bases from V and 1 base from J; junction bases left unmatched: 10. The CDR3 loop reads CASSHPVPSGRVSYEQYF. CDR3 DNA sequence: TGCGCCAGCAGCCATCCAGTACCTAGCGGGAGGGTGTCCTACGAGCAGTACTTC.

V usage is TRBV28 and J usage is TRBJ2-7, with D maybe TRBD1 (5 bases). The germline V gene has CDR1 MDHEN and CDR2 SYDVKM. V was cut by 4 bases and J by 0 bases, with 16 bases left in between. The CDR3 spans 16 residues. DNA for the CDR3: TGTGCCAGCAGTTGGGTGATAGGGGCAGTCTCCTACGAGCAGTACTTC. Translating gives CASSWVIGAVSYEQYF.